Listed below are T cell receptor beta chains from one sample, sequenced in a study of shared clonotypes between healthy human individuals. The method was immunoSEQ multiplex PCR; TCRdb's version includes in-frame clones alone and lacks a portion of them. Of about 2.5 million clones in the sample, approximately 90% were seen once. The specimen sequenced was naive CD4+ T cells from PBMCs. The receptors were sampled from a man younger than 35 in good health. Some clones in this sample may be carry-over from other donors' samples. The CDR3 runs from the conserved cysteine through the conserved F or W. D genes are given only for firm matches. Size is omitted from some rows. Given values are once, few, many or a class for expanded clones.

CDR3nt: TGTGCCAGTAGTAGACAGGGAGGGGGAGAGACCCAGTACTTC
CDR3aa: CASSRQGGGETQYF
abundance: .
v_gene: TRBV19
j_gene: TRBJ2-5
d_gene: .

CDR3nt: TGCGCCAGCAGCTTGGTCGCGGAGACAAACATTCAGTACTTC
CDR3aa: CASSLVAETNIQYF
abundance: .
v_gene: TRBV5-1
j_gene: TRBJ2-4
d_gene: .

CDR3nt: TGTGCCTGGAGTGCCCCCGGACTAGCGGGCTTTTACGAGCAGTACTTC
CDR3aa: CAWSAPGLAGFYEQYF
abundance: .
v_gene: TRBV30
j_gene: TRBJ2-7
d_gene: TRBD2

CDR3nt: TGCAGCGTTGAATATCTAGCGAGCTCCTACAATGAGCAGTTCTTC
CDR3aa: CSVEYLASSYNEQFF
abundance: .
v_gene: TRBV29-1
j_gene: TRBJ2-1
d_gene: .

CDR3nt: TGTGCCAGCAGCCCGGGACTAGCGGGAAATAATGAGCAGTTCTTC
CDR3aa: CASSPGLAGNNEQFF
abundance: .
v_gene: TRBV5-6
j_gene: TRBJ2-1
d_gene: TRBD2

CDR3nt: TGTGCCAGCAGCGTTAGAAGGGAAACCGGGGAGCTGTTTTTT
CDR3aa: CASSVRRETGELFF
abundance: .
v_gene: TRBV9
j_gene: TRBJ2-2
d_gene: .

CDR3nt: TGTGCCAGCAGCGCACGGGACAGGGGCCCCTATGGCTACACCTTC
CDR3aa: CASSARDRGPYGYTF
abundance: once
v_gene: TRBV9
j_gene: TRBJ1-2
d_gene: TRBD1

CDR3nt: TGTGCCAGCAGTCGAGGGGGCAAAAACATTCAGTACTTC
CDR3aa: CASSRGGKNIQYF
abundance: .
v_gene: TRBV7-9
j_gene: TRBJ2-4
d_gene: .

CDR3nt: TGTGCCAGCAGCTTGTTCGTGGCTATCGACAATGAGCAGTTCTTC
CDR3aa: CASSLFVAIDNEQFF
abundance: .
v_gene: TRBV5-4
j_gene: TRBJ2-1
d_gene: .

CDR3nt: TGTGCCAGCAGCGCGGTTGGGGGCAGGGTCGGAACTGAAGCTTTCTTT
CDR3aa: CASSAVGGRVGTEAFF
abundance: .
v_gene: TRBV11-2
j_gene: TRBJ1-1
d_gene: .

CDR3nt: TGTGCCAGCAGTTACTCCGGTGGGGGAACCTACGAGCAGTACTTC
CDR3aa: CASSYSGGGTYEQYF
abundance: .
v_gene: TRBV6-5
j_gene: TRBJ2-7
d_gene: .

CDR3nt: TGCGCCAGCGCCAGGGGGATCGGAGAGACCCAGTACTTC
CDR3aa: CASARGIGETQYF
abundance: .
v_gene: TRBV10-1
j_gene: TRBJ2-5
d_gene: TRBD1

CDR3nt: TGTGCCACCTTCAGGGGTAAGAACACTGAAGCTTTCTTT
CDR3aa: CATFRGKNTEAFF
abundance: few
v_gene: TRBV6-5
j_gene: TRBJ1-1
d_gene: .

CDR3nt: TGTGCCAGTAGTATAGGTATGAACCTACCGGGCGTCGGCTACACCTTC
CDR3aa: CASSIGMNLPGVGYTF
abundance: .
v_gene: TRBV19
j_gene: TRBJ1-2
d_gene: .

CDR3nt: TGTGCCAGCAGCTTAGTGTCTGTTCGAGGGGGTAATGAGCAGTTCTTC
CDR3aa: CASSLVSVRGGNEQFF
abundance: .
v_gene: TRBV7-9
j_gene: TRBJ2-1
d_gene: .

CDR3nt: TGTGCCAGCAGCCCCGGGACTAGCGGGAGTGAAAAGTTCTTC
CDR3aa: CASSPGTSGSEKFF
abundance: once
v_gene: TRBV2
j_gene: TRBJ2-1
d_gene: TRBD2

CDR3nt: TGCGCCAGCAGCTTACGGACGTCCCCAGATACGCAGTATTTT
CDR3aa: CASSLRTSPDTQYF
abundance: .
v_gene: TRBV4-3
j_gene: TRBJ2-3
d_gene: .